This TCR beta chain comes out of a study of T cell responses to AZD1222 COVID-19 vaccine. Study-wide results and limits: Researchers took repertoire samples only after the peak T cell response had come. Among AZD1222 vaccinees, only five to seven were seropositive at baseline. Once two AZD1222 doses were given, Spike-specific TCR breadth and depth went up.

This clone has a single count. The antigen remains unidentified. CDR3 size: 15 residues. V shed 1 base and J shed 0 bases, with 7 bases lying between them. CDR1 is LGHDT, CDR2 YNNKEL, per germline (reference sequence). The repertoire was sequenced with immunoSEQ multiplex PCR; TCRdb's copy has only in-frame clones and lacks some. The repertoire holds some 120,000 clones, approximately 90% seen once, with roughly 1.4% in the top ten. The chain combines TRBV3-1 (or the pseudogene TRBV3-2) with TRBJ1-3, with unresolved D. Sequencing used peripheral blood, obtained 28 days after the second AZD1222 dose. This clonotype was sampled from an adult who received the AZD1222 COVID-19 vaccine. CDR3 residues: CASSQGAVSGNTIYF. CDR3 bases: TGTGCCAGCAGCCAAGGGGCGGTCTCTGGAAACACCATATATTTT.